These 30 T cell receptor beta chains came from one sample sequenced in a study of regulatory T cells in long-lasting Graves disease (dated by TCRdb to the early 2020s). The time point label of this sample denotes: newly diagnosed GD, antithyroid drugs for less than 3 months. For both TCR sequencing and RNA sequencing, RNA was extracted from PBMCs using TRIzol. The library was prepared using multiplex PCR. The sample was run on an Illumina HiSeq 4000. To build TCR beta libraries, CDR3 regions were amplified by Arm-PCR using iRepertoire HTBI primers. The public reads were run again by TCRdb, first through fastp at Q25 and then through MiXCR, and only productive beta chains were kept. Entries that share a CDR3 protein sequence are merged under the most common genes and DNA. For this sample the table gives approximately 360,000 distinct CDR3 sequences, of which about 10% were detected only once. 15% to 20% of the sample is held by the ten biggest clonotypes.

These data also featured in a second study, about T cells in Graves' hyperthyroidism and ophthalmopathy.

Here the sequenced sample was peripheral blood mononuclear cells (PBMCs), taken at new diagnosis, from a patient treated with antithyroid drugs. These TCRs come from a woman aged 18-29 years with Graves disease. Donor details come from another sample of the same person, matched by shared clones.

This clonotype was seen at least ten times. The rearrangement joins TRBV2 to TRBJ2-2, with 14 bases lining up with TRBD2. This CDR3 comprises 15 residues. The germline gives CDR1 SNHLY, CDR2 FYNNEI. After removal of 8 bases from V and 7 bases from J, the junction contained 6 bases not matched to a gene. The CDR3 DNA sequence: TGTGCCAGCCTGACTAGCGGGAGGGCCGACGGGGAGCTGTTTTTT. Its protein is CASLTSGRADGELFF.

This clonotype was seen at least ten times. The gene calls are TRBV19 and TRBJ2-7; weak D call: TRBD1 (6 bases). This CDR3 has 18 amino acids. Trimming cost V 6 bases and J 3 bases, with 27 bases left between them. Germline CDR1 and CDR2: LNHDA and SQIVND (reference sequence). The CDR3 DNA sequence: TGTGCCAGTAGCCGTCACTCCTATCAGCGGACAGAGTTCTACGAGCAGTACTTC. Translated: CASSRHSYQRTEFYEQYF.

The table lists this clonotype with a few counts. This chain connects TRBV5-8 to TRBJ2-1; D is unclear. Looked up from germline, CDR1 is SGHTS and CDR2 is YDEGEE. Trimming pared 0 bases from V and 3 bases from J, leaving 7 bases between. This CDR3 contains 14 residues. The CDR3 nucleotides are TGTGCCAGCAGCTTGGGAGACGGCTACAATGAGCAGTTCTTC. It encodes CASSLGDGYNEQFF.

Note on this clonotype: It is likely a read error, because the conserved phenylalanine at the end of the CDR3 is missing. CDR3 region: CASSQGLSNQPQHL. CDR3 nucleotides: TGCGCCAGCAGCCAAGGACTTAGCAATCAGCCCCAGCATCTT. The chain uses TRBV4-3 and TRBJ1-5; D unresolved. Germline-derived CDR1 and CDR2 are LGHNA and YSLEER. The CDR3 extends over 14 amino acids. Trimming cost V 1 base and J 0 bases, with 4 bases left between them.

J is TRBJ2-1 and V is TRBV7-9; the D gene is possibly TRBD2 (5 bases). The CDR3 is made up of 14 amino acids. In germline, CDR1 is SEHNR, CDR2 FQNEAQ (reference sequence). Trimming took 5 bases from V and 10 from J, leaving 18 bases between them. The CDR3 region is CASSGSGLFYEQFF. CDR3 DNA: TGTGCCAGCAGCGGGAGTGGTCTTTTCTACGAGCAGTTCTTC.

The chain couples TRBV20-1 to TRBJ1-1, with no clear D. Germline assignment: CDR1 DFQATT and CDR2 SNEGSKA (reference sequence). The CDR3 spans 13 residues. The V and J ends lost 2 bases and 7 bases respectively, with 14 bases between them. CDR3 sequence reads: CSARYVPRDEAFF. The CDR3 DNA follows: TGCAGTGCTAGATATGTACCTCGAGATGAAGCTTTCTTT.

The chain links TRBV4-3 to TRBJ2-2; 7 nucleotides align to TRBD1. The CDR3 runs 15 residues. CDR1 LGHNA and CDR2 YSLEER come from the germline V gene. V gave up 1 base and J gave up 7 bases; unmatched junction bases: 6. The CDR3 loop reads CASSQGTGINGELFF. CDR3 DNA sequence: TGCGCCAGCAGCCAAGGGACAGGAATAAACGGGGAGCTGTTTTTT.

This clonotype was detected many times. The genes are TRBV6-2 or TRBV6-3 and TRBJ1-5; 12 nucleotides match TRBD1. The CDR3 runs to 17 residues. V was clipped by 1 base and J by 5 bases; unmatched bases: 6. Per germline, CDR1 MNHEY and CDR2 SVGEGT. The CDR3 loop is CASSYYRDRGRDQPQHF. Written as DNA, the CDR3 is TGTGCCAGCAGTTACTACCGGGACAGGGGGCGCGATCAGCCCCAGCATTTT.

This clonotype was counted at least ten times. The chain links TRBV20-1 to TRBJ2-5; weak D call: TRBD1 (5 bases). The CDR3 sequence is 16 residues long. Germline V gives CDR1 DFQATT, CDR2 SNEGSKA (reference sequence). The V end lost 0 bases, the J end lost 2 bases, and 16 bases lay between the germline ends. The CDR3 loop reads CSARDVLKGSQETQYF. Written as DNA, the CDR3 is TGCAGTGCTAGAGATGTCCTAAAGGGGTCACAAGAGACCCAGTACTTC.

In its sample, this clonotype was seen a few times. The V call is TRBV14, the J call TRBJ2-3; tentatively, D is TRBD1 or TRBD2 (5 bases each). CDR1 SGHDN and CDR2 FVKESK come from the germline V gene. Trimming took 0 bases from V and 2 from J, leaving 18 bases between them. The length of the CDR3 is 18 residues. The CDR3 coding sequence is TGTGCCAGCAGCCAAGAGAGGTGGGGGACCCTGGCCACAGATACGCAGTATTTT. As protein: CASSQERWGTLATDTQYF.

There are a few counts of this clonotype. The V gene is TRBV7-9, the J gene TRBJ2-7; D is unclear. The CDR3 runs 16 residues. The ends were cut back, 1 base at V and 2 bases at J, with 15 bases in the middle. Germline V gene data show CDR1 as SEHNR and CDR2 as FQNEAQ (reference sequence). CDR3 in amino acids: CASSLGFWGTPYEQYV. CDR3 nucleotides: TGTGCCAGCAGCTTAGGTTTTTGGGGAACCCCCTACGAGCAGTACGTC.

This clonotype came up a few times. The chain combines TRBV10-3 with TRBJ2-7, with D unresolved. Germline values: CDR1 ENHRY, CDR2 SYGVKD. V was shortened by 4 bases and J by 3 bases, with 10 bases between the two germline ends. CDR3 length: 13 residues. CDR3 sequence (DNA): TGTGCCATCAGTGGCGGCAGCCTCTACGAGCAGTACGTC. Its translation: CAISGGSLYEQYV.

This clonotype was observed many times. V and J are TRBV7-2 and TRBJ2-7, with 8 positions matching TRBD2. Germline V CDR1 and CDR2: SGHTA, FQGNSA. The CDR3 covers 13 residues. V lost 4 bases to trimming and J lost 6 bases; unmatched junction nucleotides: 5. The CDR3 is CASSSLGTSEQYF. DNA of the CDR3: TGTGCCAGCAGCTCACTTGGGACTAGCGAGCAGTACTTC.

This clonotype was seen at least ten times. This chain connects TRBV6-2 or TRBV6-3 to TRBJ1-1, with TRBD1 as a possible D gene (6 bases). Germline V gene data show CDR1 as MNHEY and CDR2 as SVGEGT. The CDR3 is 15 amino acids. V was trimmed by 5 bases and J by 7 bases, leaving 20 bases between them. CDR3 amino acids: CASSEGGGLGYEAFF. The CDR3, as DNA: TGTGCCAGCAGTGAAGGGGGGGGACTCGGCTATGAAGCTTTCTTT.

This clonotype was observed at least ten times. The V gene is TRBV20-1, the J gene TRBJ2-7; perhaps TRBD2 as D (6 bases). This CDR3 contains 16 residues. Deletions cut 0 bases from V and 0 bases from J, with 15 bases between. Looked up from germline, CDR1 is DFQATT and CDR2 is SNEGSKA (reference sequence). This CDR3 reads CSARDIGGVSSYEQYF. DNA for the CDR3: TGCAGTGCTAGAGATATCGGCGGGGTTAGCTCCTACGAGCAGTACTTC.

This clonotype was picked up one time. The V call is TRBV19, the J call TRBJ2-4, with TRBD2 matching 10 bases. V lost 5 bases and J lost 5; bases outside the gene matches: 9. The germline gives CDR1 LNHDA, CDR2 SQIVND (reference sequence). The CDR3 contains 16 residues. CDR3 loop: CASSPGAGGPQNIQYF. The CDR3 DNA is TGTGCCAGTAGTCCCGGAGCGGGGGGGCCTCAAAACATTCAGTACTTC.

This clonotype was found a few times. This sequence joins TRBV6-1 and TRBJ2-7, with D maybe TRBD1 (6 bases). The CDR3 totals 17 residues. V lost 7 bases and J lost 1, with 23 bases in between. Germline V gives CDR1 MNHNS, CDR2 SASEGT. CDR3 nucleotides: TGTGCCAGCACCCCAACTGCCCTCAGGGGCGCGTCCTACGAGCAGTACGTC. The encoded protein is CASTPTALRGASYEQYV.

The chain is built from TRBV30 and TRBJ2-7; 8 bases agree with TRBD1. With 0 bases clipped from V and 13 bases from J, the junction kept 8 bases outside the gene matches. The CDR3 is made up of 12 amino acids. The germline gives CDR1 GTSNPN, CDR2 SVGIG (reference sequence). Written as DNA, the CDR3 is TGTGCCTGGAGTGTCGGGACAGGCGTAGCCTACGTC. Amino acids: CAWSVGTGVAYV.

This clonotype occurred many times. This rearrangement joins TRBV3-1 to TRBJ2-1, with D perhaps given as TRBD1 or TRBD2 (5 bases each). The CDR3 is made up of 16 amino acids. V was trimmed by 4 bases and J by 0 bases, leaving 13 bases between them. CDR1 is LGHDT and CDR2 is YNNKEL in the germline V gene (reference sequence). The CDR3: CASSPPPGTSYNEQFF. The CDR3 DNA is TGTGCCAGCAGCCCCCCACCCGGGACCTCCTACAATGAGCAGTTCTTC.

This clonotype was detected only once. Written as DNA, the CDR3 is TGCGCCAGCAGCCAAGTAGCTGGCAGGGGGCGACGACTAGTCTATGAGCAGTTCTTC. Amino acids: CASSQVAGRGRRLVYEQFF. This chain connects TRBV4-3 to TRBJ2-1, with TRBD1 identical over 8 bases. The J segment lost 8 bases and the V segment lost 1 base, leaving 19 bases of the junction unmatched. Germline loops: CDR1 LGHNA, CDR2 YSLEER. The CDR3 extends over 19 amino acids.

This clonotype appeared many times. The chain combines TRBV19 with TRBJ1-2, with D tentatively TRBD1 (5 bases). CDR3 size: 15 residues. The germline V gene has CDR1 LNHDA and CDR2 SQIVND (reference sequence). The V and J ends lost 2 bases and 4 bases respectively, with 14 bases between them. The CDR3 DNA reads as TGTGCCAGTAGTATAACGAGTGACAGCAGCTATGGCTACACCTTC. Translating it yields CASSITSDSSYGYTF. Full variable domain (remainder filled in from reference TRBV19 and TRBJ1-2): DGGITQSPKYLFRKEGQNVTLSCEQNLNHDAMYWYRQDPGQGLRLIYYSQIVNDFQKGDIAEGYSVSREKKESFPLTVTSAQKNPTAFYLCASSITSDSSYGYTFGSGTRLTVV.

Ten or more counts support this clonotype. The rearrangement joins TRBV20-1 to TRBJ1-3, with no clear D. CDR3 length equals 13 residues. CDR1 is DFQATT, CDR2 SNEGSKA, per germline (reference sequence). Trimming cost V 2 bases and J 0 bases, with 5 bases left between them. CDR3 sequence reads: CSARQISGNTIYF. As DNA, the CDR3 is TGCAGTGCTAGACAGATCTCTGGAAACACCATATATTTT.

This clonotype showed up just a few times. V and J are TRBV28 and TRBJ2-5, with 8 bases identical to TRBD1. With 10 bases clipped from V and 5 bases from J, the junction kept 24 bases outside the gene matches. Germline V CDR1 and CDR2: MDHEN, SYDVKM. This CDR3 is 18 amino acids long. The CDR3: CANDQGAPSPSKSETQYF. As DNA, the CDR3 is TGTGCCAACGACCAGGGGGCTCCCTCACCGTCCAAGTCGGAGACCCAGTACTTC.

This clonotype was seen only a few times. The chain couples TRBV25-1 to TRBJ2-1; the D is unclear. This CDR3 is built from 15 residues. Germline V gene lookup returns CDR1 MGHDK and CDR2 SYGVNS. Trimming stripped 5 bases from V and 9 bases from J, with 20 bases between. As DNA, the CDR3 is TGTGCCAGCAGTCCTTCGAAGGGTATTTTGGCTGAGCAGTTCTTC. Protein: CASSPSKGILAEQFF.

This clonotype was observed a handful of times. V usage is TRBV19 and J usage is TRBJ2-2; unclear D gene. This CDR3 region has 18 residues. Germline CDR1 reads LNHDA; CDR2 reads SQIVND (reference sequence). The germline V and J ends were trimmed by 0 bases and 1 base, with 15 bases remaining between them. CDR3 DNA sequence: TGTGCCAGTAGTATAGATCTGGTTTTTGGAGTGAACACCGGGGAGCTGTTTTTT. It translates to CASSIDLVFGVNTGELFF.

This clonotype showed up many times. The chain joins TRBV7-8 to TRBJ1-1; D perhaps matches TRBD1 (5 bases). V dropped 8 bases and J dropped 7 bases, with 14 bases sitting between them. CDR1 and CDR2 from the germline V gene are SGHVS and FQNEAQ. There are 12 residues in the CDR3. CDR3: CASLSGFGEAFF. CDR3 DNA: TGTGCCAGCCTATCAGGGTTCGGTGAAGCTTTCTTT.

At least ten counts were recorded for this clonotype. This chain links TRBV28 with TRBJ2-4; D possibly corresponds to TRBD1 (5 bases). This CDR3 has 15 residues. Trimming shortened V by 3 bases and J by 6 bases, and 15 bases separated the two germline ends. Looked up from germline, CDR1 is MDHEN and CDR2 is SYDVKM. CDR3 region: CASSFASGWGNIQYF. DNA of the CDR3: TGTGCCAGCAGTTTCGCTTCAGGGTGGGGAAACATTCAGTACTTC.

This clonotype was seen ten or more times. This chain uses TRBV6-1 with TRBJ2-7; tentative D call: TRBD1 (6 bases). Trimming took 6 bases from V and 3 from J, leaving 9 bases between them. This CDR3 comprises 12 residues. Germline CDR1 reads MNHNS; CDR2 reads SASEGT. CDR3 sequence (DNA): TGTGCCAGCAGGGGACACGTCTACGAGCAGTACGTC. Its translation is CASRGHVYEQYV.

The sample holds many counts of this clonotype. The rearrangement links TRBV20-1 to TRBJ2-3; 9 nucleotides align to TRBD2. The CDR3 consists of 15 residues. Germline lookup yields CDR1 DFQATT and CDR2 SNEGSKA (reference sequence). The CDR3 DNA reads TGCAATGCGCCCCTAGCGGGGCGAAGCACAGATACGCAGTATTTT. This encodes CNAPLAGRSTDTQYF.

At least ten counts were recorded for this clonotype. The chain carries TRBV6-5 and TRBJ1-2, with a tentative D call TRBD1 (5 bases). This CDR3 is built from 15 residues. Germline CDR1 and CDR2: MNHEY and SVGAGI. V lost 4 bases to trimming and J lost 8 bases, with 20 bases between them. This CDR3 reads CASSSNPDGAGGYTF. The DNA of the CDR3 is TGTGCCAGCAGTTCTAATCCAGACGGGGCCGGGGGCTACACCTTC.